This TCR beta chain was observed in a study of STAT3 mutations in large granular lymphocyte leukemia. Only a few counts were recorded for this clone. Its antigen is currently unknown. The study, taken as a whole, reports: Every T-cell large granular lymphocyte leukemia patient had at least one immunodominant TCR beta clonotype. Sampling intervals varied between patients and samples. Clonal expansion was inferred from samples taken at other timepoints.

The table came from immunoSEQ multiplex PCR; TCRdb's copy has only in-frame clones and leaves some out. The sample comprises under 6,000 clones, about 53% of which are singletons, and about 84% rests with the top ten. Germline V gene lookup returns CDR1 SGHRS and CDR2 YFSETQ. The CDR3 covers 13 residues. V was clipped by 4 bases and J by 4 bases, with 10 bases between them. The sequencing sample was made of peripheral blood mononuclear cells. The chain uses TRBV5-1 and TRBJ2-3; D possibly corresponds to TRBD1 (7 bases). This receptor was taken from a man aged 55-75 years with T-cell large granular lymphocyte leukemia. Some clones in this sample may be carry-over from other donors' samples. CDR3 protein: CASSGGGSDTQYF. CDR3 DNA: TGCGCCAGCAGCGGAGGGGGCTCAGATACGCAGTATTTT.